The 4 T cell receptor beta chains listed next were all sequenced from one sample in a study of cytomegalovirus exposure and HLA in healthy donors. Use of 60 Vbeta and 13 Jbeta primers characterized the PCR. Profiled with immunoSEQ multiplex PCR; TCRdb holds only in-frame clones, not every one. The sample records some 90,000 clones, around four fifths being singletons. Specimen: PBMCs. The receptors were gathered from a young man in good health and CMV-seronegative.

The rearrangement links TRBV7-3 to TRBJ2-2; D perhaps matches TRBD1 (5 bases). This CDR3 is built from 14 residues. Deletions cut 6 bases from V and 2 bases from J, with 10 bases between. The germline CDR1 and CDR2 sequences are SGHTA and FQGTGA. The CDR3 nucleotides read TGTGCCAGCAGACCGACAGCTAACACCGGGGAGCTGTTTTTT. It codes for CASRPTANTGELFF.

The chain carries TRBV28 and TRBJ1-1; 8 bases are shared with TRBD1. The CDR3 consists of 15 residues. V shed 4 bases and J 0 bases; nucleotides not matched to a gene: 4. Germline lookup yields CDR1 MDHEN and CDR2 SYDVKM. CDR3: CASSSGQGMNTEAFF. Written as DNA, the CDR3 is TGTGCCAGCAGTTCTGGACAGGGAATGAACACTGAAGCTTTCTTT.

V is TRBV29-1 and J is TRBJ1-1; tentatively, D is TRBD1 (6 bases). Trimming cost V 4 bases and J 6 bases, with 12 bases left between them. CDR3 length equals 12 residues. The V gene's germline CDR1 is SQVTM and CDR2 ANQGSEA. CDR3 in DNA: TGCAGCGTTGCTACGGACAGATCTGAAGCTTTCTTT. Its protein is CSVATDRSEAFF.

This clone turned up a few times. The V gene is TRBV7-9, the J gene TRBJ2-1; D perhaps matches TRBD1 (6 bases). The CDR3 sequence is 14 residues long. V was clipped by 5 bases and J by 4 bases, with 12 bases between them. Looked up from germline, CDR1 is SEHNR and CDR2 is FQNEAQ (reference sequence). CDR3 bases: TGTGCCAGCAGCCCCGGACAGTATTACAATGAGCAGTTCTTC. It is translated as CASSPGQYYNEQFF.